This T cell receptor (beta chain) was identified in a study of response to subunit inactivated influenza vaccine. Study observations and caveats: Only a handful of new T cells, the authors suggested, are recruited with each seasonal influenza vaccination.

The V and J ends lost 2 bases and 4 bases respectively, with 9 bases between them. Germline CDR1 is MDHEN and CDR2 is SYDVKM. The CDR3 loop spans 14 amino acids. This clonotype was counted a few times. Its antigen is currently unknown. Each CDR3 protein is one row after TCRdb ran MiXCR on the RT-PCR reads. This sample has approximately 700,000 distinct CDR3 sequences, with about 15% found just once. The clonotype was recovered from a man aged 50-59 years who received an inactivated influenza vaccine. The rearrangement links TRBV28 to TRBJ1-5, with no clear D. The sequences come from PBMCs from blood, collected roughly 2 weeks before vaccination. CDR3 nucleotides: TGTGCCAGCAGTTTACTGGTTTGGAATCAGCCCCAGCATTTT. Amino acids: CASSLLVWNQPQHF.